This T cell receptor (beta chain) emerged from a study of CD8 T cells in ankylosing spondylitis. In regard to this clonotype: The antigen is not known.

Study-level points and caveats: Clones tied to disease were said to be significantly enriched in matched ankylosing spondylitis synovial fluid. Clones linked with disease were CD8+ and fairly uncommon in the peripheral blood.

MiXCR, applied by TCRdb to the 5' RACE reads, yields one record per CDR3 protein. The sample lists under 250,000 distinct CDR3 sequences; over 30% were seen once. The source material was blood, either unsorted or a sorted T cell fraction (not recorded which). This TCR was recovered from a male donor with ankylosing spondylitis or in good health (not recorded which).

CDR3 protein: CASSYVIGLAEDKNIQYF. The CDR3 DNA reads as TGTGCCAGCAGTTACGTGATTGGACTAGCGGAAGATAAAAACATTCAGTACTTC. The V call is TRBV6-2 or TRBV6-3, the J call TRBJ2-4; 10 nucleotides agree with TRBD2. V was pared by 2 bases and J by 4 bases, with 11 bases of the junction left unmatched. The germline V gene encodes CDR1 MNHEY and CDR2 SVGEGT. The CDR3 runs to 18 residues.